This section outlines one TCR beta chain sequence together with its context. What it binds is not known. The length of the CDR3 is 13 residues. Germline CDR1 reads SGHTA; CDR2 reads FQGNSA. V lost 7 bases to trimming and J lost 1 base, with 9 bases between them. This sample is part of a study of cytomegalovirus exposure and HLA in healthy donors. Study details: The Caucasian-associated ancestry cluster held less than 85% of 398 genotyped donors. Study conclusions and caveats: Confirmation was obtained in vitro that a few CMV-associated chains are specific for CMV antigens. Near-uniform donor sequencing depth was presumed by presence/absence analyses. A later analysis, which compared TCR beta chains of equal frequency, found the HLA-associated ones more clonally expanded.

The PCR made use of 60 Vbeta and 13 Jbeta primers. Profiling relied on immunoSEQ multiplex PCR, and the TCRdb table lists in-frame clones only, not all of them. The sample lists 97,000 or so clones; approximately 77% were seen once. The TCR comes from a male donor in good health and CMV-seropositive. This chain connects TRBV7-2 to TRBJ2-3; D not certain. The sample taken for sequencing was PBMCs. CDR3 amino acids: CASTRGGTDTQYF. The CDR3, as DNA: TGTGCCAGCACTAGAGGAGGCACAGATACGCAGTATTTT.